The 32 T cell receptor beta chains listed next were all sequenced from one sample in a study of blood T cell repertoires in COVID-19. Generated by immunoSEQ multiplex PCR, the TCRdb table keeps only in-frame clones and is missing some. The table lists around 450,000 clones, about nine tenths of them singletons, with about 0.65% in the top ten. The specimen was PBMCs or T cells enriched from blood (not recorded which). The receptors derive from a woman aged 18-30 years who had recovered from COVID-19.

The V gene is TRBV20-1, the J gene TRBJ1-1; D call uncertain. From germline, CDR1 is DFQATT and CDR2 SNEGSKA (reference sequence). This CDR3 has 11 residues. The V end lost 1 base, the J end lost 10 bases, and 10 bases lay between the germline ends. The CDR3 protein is CSARGESRAFF. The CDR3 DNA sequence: TGCAGTGCTAGAGGGGAGTCAAGAGCTTTCTTT.

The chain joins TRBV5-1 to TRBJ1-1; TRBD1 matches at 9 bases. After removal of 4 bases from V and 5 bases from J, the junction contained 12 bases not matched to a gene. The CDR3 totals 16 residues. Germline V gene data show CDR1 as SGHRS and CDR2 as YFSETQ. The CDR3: CASSLSTLDRGTEAFF. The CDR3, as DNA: TGCGCCAGCAGCCTTTCCACCCTCGACAGGGGGACTGAAGCTTTCTTT.

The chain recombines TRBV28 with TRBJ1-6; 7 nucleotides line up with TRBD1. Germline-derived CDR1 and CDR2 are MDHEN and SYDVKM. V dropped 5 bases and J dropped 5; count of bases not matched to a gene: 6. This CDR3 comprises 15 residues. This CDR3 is CASSPADRDNSPLHF. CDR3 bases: TGTGCCAGCAGTCCTGCAGACAGGGATAATTCACCCCTCCACTTT.

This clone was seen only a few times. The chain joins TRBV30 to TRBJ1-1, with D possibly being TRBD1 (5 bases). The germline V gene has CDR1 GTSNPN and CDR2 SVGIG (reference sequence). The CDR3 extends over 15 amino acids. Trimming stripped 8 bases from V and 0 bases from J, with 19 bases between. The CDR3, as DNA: TGTGCCGGTGGGGGAGGGGCTCGGGTGAACACTGAAGCTTTCTTT. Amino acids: CAGGGGARVNTEAFF.

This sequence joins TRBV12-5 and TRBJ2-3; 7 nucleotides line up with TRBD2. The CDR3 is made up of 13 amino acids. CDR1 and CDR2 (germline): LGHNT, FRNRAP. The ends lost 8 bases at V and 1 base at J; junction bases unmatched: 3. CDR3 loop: CASRGVGTDTQYF. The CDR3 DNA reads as TGTGCTAGTCGGGGGGTTGGCACAGATACGCAGTATTTT.

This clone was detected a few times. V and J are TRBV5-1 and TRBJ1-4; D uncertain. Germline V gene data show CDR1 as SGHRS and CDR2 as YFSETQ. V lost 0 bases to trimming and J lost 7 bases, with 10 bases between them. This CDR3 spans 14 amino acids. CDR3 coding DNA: TGCGCCAGCAGCTTGGGCGGGCTGGGTGAAAAACTGTTTTTT. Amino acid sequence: CASSLGGLGEKLFF.

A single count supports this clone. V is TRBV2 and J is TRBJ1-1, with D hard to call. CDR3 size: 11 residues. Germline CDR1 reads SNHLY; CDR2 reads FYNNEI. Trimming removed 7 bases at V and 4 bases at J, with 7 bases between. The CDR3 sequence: CASIYGTEAFF. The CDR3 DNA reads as TGTGCCAGCATTTACGGCACTGAAGCTTTCTTT.

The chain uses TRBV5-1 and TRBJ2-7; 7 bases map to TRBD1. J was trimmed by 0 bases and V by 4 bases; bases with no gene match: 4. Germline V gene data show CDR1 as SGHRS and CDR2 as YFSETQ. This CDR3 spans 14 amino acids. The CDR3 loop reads CASSAQGTSYEQYF. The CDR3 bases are TGCGCCAGCAGCGCACAGGGGACCTCCTACGAGCAGTACTTC.

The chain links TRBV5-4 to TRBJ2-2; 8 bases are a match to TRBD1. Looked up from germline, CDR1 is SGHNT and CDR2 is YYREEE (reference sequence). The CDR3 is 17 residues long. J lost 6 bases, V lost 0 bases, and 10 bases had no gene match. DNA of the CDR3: TGTGCCAGCAGCTTGGGGGTTGAGACAGGGGCCGCCGGGGAGCTGTTTTTT. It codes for CASSLGVETGAAGELFF.

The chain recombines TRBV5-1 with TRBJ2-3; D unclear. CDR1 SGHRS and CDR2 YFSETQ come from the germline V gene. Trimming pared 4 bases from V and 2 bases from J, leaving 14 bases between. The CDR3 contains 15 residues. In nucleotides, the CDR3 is TGCGCCAGCAGCGTGACTCGGCCGGCCACAGATACGCAGTATTTT. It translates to CASSVTRPATDTQYF.

This CDR3 is CASSLAGGPADTQYF. The CDR3 DNA reads TGCGCCAGCAGCTTGGCGGGGGGGCCCGCAGATACGCAGTATTTT. This sequence joins TRBV5-1 and TRBJ2-3, with 8 bases matching TRBD2. Germline CDR1 SGHRS, CDR2 YFSETQ. There are 15 residues in the CDR3. The junction had 4 bases not matched to a gene; V was cut back by 0 bases and J by 4 bases.

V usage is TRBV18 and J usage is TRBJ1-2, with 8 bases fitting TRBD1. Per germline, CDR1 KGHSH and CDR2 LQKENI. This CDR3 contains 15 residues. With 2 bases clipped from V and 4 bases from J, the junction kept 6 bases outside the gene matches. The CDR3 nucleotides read TGTGCCAGCTCACCAGAGACAGGGGACCTCTATGGCTACACCTTC. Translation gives CASSPETGDLYGYTF.

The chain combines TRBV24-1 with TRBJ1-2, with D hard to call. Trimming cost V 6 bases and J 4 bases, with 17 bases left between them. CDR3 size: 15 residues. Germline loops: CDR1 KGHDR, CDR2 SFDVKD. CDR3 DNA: TGTGCCACCAGTTCACCTAGGGAGCCTTCCTATGGCTACACCTTC. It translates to CATSSPREPSYGYTF.

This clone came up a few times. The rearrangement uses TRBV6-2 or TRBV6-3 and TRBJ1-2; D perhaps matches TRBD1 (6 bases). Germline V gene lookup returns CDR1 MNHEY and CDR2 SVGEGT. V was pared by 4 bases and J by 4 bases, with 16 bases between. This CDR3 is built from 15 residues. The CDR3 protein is CASSSPRGESYGYTF. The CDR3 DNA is TGTGCCAGCAGTTCCCCCAGGGGAGAAAGCTATGGCTACACCTTC.

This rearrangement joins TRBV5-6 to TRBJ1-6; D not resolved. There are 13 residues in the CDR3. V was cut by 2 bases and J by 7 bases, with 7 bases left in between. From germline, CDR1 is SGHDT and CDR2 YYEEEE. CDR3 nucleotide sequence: TGTGCCAGCAGCTTACCTAGCAATTCACCCCTCCACTTT. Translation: CASSLPSNSPLHF.

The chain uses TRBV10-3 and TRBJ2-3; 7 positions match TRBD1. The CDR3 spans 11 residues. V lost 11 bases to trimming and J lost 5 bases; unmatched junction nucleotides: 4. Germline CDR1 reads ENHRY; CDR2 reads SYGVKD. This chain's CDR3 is CASQGEDTQYF. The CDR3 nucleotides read TGTGCCTCCCAGGGGGAAGATACGCAGTATTTT.

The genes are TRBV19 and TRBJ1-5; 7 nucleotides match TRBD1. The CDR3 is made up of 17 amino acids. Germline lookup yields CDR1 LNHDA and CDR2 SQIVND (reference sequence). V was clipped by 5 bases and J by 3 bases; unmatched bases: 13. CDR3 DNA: TGTGCCAGTAGTCTATTTTCCCAGGGGGTTAACAATCAGCCCCAGCATTTT. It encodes CASSLFSQGVNNQPQHF.

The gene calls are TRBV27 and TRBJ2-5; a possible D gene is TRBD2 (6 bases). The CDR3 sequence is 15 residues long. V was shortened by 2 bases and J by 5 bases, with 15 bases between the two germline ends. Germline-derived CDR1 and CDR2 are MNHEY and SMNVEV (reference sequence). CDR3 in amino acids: CASSLEPSGGETQYF. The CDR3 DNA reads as TGTGCCAGCAGTTTAGAACCCAGTGGGGGGGAGACCCAGTACTTC.

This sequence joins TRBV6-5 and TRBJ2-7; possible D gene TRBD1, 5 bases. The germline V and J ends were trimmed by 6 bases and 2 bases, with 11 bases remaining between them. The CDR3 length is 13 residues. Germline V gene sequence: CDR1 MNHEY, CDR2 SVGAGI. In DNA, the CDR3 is TGTGCCAGCAGCCTTGGGGCAGCCTACGAGCAGTACTTC. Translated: CASSLGAAYEQYF.

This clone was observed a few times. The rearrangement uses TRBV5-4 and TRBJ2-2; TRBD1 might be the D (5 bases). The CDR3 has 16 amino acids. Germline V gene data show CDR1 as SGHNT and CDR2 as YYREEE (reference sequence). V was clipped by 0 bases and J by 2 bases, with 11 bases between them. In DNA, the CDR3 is TGTGCCAGCAGCTTGGCCAGGGTAACTAACACCGGGGAGCTGTTTTTT. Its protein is CASSLARVTNTGELFF.

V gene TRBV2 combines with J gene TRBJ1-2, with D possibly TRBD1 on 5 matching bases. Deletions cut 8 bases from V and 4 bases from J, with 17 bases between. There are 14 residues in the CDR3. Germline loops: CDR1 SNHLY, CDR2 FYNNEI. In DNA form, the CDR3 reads TGTGCCAGCCACGAGGGGACTCGTAGCTATGGCTACACCTTC. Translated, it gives CASHEGTRSYGYTF.

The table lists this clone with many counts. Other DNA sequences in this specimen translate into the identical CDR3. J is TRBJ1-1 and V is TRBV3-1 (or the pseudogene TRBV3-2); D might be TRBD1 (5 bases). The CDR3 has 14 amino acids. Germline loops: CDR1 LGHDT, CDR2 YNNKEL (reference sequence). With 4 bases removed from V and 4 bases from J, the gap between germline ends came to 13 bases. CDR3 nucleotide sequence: TGTGCCAGCAGCCCTCCCGGGGGGGGCACTGAAGCTTTCTTT. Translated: CASSPPGGGTEAFF.

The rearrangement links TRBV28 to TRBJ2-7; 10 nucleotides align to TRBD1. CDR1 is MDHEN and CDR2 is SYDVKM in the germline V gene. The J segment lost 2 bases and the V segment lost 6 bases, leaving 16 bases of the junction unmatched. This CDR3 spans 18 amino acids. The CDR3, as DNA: TGTGCCAGCAGCGATTTTAGGCCACGGGACAGGGGCACCTACGAGCAGTACTTC. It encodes CASSDFRPRDRGTYEQYF.

The CDR3 here is CATATLGTDTQYF. The CDR3 DNA reads TGCGCCACTGCGACATTGGGCACAGATACGCAGTATTTT. V and J are TRBV5-1 and TRBJ2-3, with no clear D. Trimming removed 9 bases from V and 1 base from J, with 12 bases in between. Germline lookup yields CDR1 SGHRS and CDR2 YFSETQ. The CDR3 covers 13 residues.

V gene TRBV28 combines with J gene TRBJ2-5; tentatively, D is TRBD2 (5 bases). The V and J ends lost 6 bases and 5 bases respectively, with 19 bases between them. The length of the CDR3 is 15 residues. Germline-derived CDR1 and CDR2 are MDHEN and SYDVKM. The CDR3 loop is CASSGAWGDGETQYF. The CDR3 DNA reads TGTGCCAGCAGCGGTGCCTGGGGAGATGGGGAGACCCAGTACTTC.

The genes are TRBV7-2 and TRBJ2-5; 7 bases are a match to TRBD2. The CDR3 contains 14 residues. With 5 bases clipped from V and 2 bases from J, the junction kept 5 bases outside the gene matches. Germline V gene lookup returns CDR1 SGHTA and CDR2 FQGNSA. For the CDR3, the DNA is TGTGCCAGCAGCCAGCGGGGCCTGCAAGAGACCCAGTACTTC. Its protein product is CASSQRGLQETQYF.

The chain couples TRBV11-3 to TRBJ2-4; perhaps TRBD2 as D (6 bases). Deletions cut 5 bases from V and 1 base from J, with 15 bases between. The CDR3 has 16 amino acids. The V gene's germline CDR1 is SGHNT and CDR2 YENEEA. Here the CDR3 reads CASSIGRMGAKNIQYF. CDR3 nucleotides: TGTGCCAGCAGCATCGGGAGAATGGGGGCCAAAAACATTCAGTACTTC.

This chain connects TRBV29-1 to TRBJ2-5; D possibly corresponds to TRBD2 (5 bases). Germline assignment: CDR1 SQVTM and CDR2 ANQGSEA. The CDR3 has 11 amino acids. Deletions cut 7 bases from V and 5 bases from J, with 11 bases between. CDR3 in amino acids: CSGGASETQYF. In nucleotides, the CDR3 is TGCAGCGGGGGAGCTTCGGAGACCCAGTACTTC.

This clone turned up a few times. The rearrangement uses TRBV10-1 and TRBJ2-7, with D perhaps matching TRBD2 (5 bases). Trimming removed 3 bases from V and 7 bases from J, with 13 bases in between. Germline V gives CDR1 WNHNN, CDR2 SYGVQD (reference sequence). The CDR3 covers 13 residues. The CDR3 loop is CASSDMLTGEQYF. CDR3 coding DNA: TGCGCCAGCAGTGACATGCTTACGGGGGAGCAGTACTTC.

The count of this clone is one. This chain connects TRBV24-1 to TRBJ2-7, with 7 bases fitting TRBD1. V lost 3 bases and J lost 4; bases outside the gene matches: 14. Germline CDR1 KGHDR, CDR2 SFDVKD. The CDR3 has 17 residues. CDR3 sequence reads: CATSDHRQGEGGYEQYF. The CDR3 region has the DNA TGTGCCACCAGTGATCACCGACAGGGAGAAGGGGGTTACGAGCAGTACTTC.

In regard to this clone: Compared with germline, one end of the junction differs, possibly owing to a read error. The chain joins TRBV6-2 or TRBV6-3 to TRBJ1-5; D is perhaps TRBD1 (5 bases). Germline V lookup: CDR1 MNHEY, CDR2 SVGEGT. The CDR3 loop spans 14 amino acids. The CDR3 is CASSYSRGVQPQHF. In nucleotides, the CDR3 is TGTGCAAGCAGTTACTCCCGGGGGGTCCAGCCCCAGCATTTT.

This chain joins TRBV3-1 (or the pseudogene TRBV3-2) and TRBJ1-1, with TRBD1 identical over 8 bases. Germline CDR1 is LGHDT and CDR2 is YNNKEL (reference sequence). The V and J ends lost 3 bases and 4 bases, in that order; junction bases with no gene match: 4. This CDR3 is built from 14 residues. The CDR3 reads CASSHHDRGTEAFF. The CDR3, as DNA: TGTGCCAGCAGCCACCACGACAGGGGCACTGAAGCTTTCTTT.